The 14 T cell receptor beta chains presented below share a single source sample, sequenced in a study of T cell repertoires in cytomegalovirus infection. TCRdb reanalysed the reads using MiXCR and keeps one entry per CDR3 protein. Of fewer than 650,000 distinct CDR3 sequences in the sample, around 40% are singletons; the top ten hold 48%. Their antigens are not known. This material consisted of cultured PBMCs, taken from culture after CMV antigen stimulation. Source of these receptors: a human donor in good health (CMV status not recorded). Some clones in this sample may be carry-over from other donors' samples.

Comments on this clonotype: Relative to the germline gene, one junction end is altered; a read error may explain this. The chain recombines TRBV5-3 with TRBJ1-4; D gene uncertain. TRBV5-3 is an open reading frame, and its role is uncertain. CDR3 length equals 13 residues. The CDR3 coding sequence is TGTGCCAGCAGCTTGCGGGAGGCTGAAAAACTGTTTTTT. Its protein is CASSLREAEKLFF.

This clonotype was seen more than once but under ten times. This rearrangement joins TRBV4-2 to TRBJ2-1; 10 bases map to TRBD2. The CDR3 extends over 15 amino acids. Germline trimming cut 6 bases from V and 9 bases from J; bases unmatched to any gene: 11. Germline loops: CDR1 LGHNA, CDR2 YNFKEQ. The chain's CDR3 is CASRHLAGAFGEQFF. The CDR3 coding sequence is TGTGCCAGCAGACACCTAGCGGGGGCCTTTGGTGAGCAGTTCTTC.

This chain links TRBV6-6 with TRBJ1-3; D gene uncertain. Germline V gene sequence: CDR1 MNHNY, CDR2 SVGAGI (reference sequence). Trimming shortened V by 6 bases and J by 0 bases, and 9 bases separated the two germline ends. CDR3 size: 14 residues. CDR3 region: CASRRHSSGNTIYF. As DNA, the CDR3 is TGTGCCAGCAGGAGACATAGCTCTGGAAACACCATATATTTT.

This chain links TRBV7-2 with TRBJ2-7; D might be TRBD2 (5 bases). In germline, CDR1 is SGHTA, CDR2 FQGNSA. CDR3 length equals 14 residues. The ends were cut back, 4 bases at V and 2 bases at J, with 12 bases in the middle. The CDR3 protein is CASSSVATTYEQYF. The CDR3 DNA reads TGTGCCAGCAGCTCGGTAGCGACCACCTACGAGCAGTACTTC.

This clonotype appeared many times. The DNA of the CDR3 is TGTGCCAGCAGCTCGGGGACAGGGGGTCGGACTGAAGCTTTCTTT. Its protein product is CASSSGTGGRTEAFF. This sequence joins TRBV7-2 and TRBJ1-1; 11 positions match TRBD1. The CDR3 extends over 15 amino acids. The ends lost 4 bases at V and 5 bases at J; junction bases unmatched: 6. Germline V lookup: CDR1 SGHTA, CDR2 FQGNSA. Using reference TRBV7-2 and TRBJ1-1 for the parts outside the CDR3, the full variable domain is GAGVSQSPSNKVTEKGKDVELRCDPISGHTALYWYRQSLGQGLEFLIYFQGNSAPDKSGLPSDRFSAERTGGSVSTLTIQRTQQEDSAVYLCASSSGTGGRTEAFFGQGTRLTVV.

The genes are TRBV7-2 and TRBJ2-6; 7 bases fit TRBD1. The CDR3 runs 15 residues. V was clipped by 4 bases and J by 0 bases; unmatched bases: 0. Per germline, CDR1 SGHTA and CDR2 FQGNSA. CDR3 region: CASSSGGSGANVLTF. DNA of the CDR3: TGTGCCAGCAGCTCAGGGGGCTCTGGGGCCAACGTCCTGACTTTC.

The gene calls are TRBV4-3 and TRBJ2-1; D unclear. This CDR3 region has 14 residues. Trimming shortened V by 0 bases and J by 10 bases, and 13 bases separated the two germline ends. The germline V gene has CDR1 LGHNA and CDR2 YSLEER. The CDR3 DNA reads TGCGCCAGCAGCCAAGAGGTACTTTCAGAAGAGCAGTTCTTC. Amino acids: CASSQEVLSEEQFF.

This chain joins TRBV7-2 and TRBJ2-1; D is possibly TRBD1 (6 bases). The CDR3 extends over 14 amino acids. The germline V gene has CDR1 SGHTA and CDR2 FQGNSA. Deletions cut 5 bases from V and 0 bases from J, with 8 bases between. CDR3 DNA sequence: TGTGCCAGCAGCCCAGGGGACTCCTACAATGAGCAGTTCTTC. This codes for CASSPGDSYNEQFF. Variable domain in full (rest from reference TRBV7-2 and TRBJ2-1): GAGVSQSPSNKVTEKGKDVELRCDPISGHTALYWYRQSLGQGLEFLIYFQGNSAPDKSGLPSDRFSAERTGGSVSTLTIQRTQQEDSAVYLCASSPGDSYNEQFFGPGTRLTVL.

The chain joins TRBV12-3 or TRBV12-4 to TRBJ1-1; D is ambiguous. Trimming removed 6 bases from V and 11 bases from J, with 22 bases in between. The CDR3 extends over 14 amino acids. The CDR3 sequence: CASSLTMEIRRAFF. The CDR3 DNA sequence: TGTGCCAGCAGCCTCACTATGGAGATACGAAGGGCTTTCTTT.

The chain has TRBV19 and TRBJ2-3, with a weak D call TRBD2 (6 bases). This CDR3 comprises 16 residues. V was clipped by 2 bases and J by 4 bases, with 16 bases between them. Per germline, CDR1 LNHDA and CDR2 SQIVND (reference sequence). CDR3 nucleotide sequence: TGTGCCAGTAGTATAATTGGCGGGGACCATCCAGATACGCAGTATTTT. It encodes CASSIIGGDHPDTQYF.

The V call is TRBV5-4, the J call TRBJ2-2; possibly TRBD1 for D (6 bases). CDR3 length equals 17 residues. The V gene lost 3 bases and the J gene lost 6 bases, with 21 bases spanning the gap. Germline V CDR1 and CDR2: SGHNT, YYREEE (reference sequence). The CDR3 nucleotides read TGTGCCAGCAGCTCCGGGACACGGAGTCCTAAATCCGGGGAGCTGTTTTTT. This translates into CASSSGTRSPKSGELFF. The full variable domain, rest sourced from reference TRBV5-4 and TRBJ2-2, is ETGVTQSPTHLIKTRGQQVTLRCSSQSGHNTVSWYQQALGQGPQFIFQYYREEENGRGNFPPRFSGLQFPNYSSELNVNALELDDSALYLCASSSGTRSPKSGELFFGEGSRLTVL.

The V gene is TRBV20-1, the J gene TRBJ2-2, with TRBD2 matching over 15 bases. This CDR3 is 15 amino acids long. Germline V lookup: CDR1 DFQATT, CDR2 SNEGSKA (reference sequence). V gave up 4 bases and J gave up 4 bases; unmatched junction bases: 1. CDR3 residues: CSAMGLAGGTGELFF. DNA of the CDR3: TGCAGTGCTATGGGACTAGCGGGAGGCACCGGGGAGCTGTTTTTT.

This clonotype was observed a few times. The gene calls are TRBV2 and TRBJ1-2; D not certain. The CDR3 extends over 10 amino acids. Trimming removed 6 bases from V and 4 bases from J, with 3 bases in between. CDR1 SNHLY and CDR2 FYNNEI come from the germline V gene. The CDR3, as DNA: TGTGCCAGCAGGGGCTATGGCTACACCTTC. As protein: CASRGYGYTF.

The chain joins TRBV2 to TRBJ2-1; TRBD2 aligns across 7 bases. The CDR3 has 15 amino acids. CDR1 and CDR2 (germline): SNHLY, FYNNEI. With 3 bases clipped from V and 6 bases from J, the junction kept 8 bases outside the gene matches. CDR3 sequence: CASSDGGSKVNEQFF. In nucleotides, the CDR3 is TGTGCCAGCAGTGACGGCGGGAGCAAGGTCAATGAGCAGTTCTTC.